This TCR beta chain was sequenced during a study of OX40 agonist ivuxolimab in advanced cancers. The wider study: Of mixed ages from about 20 to 90 and averaging roughly 60 years, the group was roughly 85% male.

Some clones are missing from TCRdb's copy, which holds only in-frame ones; the method was immunoSEQ multiplex PCR. Of nearly 95,000 clones in the sample, 90% to 95% were seen once. Study findings and constraints: CD4+ and CD8+ blood T cells expanded clonally by week 6 at 0.1 to 3.0 mg/kg.

V was trimmed by 4 bases and J by 9 bases, leaving 13 bases between them. Per the germline V gene, CDR1 is MNHEY and CDR2 is SVGAGI. The CDR3 has 12 residues. With regard to this clone: The antigen is unknown.

This receptor was taken from an adult with an advanced solid tumor such as melanoma, head and neck, liver or kidney cancer. The chain has TRBV6-5 and TRBJ2-7, with D perhaps assigned TRBD1 or TRBD2 (6 bases each). Sequences were derived from CD4+ or CD8+ T cells sorted from blood, sampled in a trial of the OX40 agonist ivuxolimab. Here the CDR3 reads CASSSLKGGQYF. The CDR3 region has the DNA TGTGCCAGCAGTTCGCTTAAGGGGGGGCAGTACTTC.